The rows below give T cell receptor beta chains drawn from one sample of a study of T cell changes during pregnancy in multiple sclerosis. The data were produced by immunoSEQ multiplex PCR, yet TCRdb's version contains in-frame clones alone and is incomplete. The table includes about 100,000 clones, 91% detected once. Sequencing used peripheral blood, obtained in the second trimester of pregnancy. These receptors originate from a female donor with multiple sclerosis, enrolled in a pregnancy study. CDR3s include the opening cysteine and the closing phenylalanine or tryptophan. Fields, in order: J gene, V gene, D gene, clone size, CDR3 DNA, CDR3 protein. The D gene is left open where the match is weak. Where a row states a size, it is once, few, many or the class of an expanded clone; other rows omit it.

J: TRBJ2-2
V: TRBV7-2
D: NA
size: NA
DNA: TGTGCCAGCAGCTCGGACAGCGCGAACACCGGGGAGCTGTTTTTT
CDR3: CASSSDSANTGELFF

J: TRBJ2-5
V: TRBV10-2
D: NA
size: NA
DNA: TGCGCCAGCAGTGAGTCACAGGGATTTGAGACCCAGTACTTC
CDR3: CASSESQGFETQYF

J: TRBJ2-7
V: TRBV28
D: TRBD1
size: NA
DNA: TGTGCCAGCAGTTATAAAGCGGGCGGTGAAACAGGGGGCAGTGAGGACTACGAGCAGTACTTC
CDR3: CASSYKAGGETGGSEDYEQYF

J: TRBJ2-3
V: TRBV25-1
D: TRBD2
size: NA
DNA: TGTGCCAGCAGTGATCAGCGGGACGAGGATACGCAGTATTTT
CDR3: CASSDQRDEDTQYF

J: TRBJ1-1
V: TRBV7-2
D: NA
size: NA
DNA: TGTGCCAGCAGCTTAGAGGCAGGAAAAGCTTTCTTT
CDR3: CASSLEAGKAFF

J: TRBJ2-1
V: TRBV4-1
D: NA
size: few
DNA: TGCGCCAGCAGCACCCAGGACACAGCTAATGAGCAGTTCTTC
CDR3: CASSTQDTANEQFF

J: TRBJ2-5
V: TRBV9
D: TRBD1
size: NA
DNA: TGTGCCAGCAGCGTATCGGGGGGACAGGGGTTGGAGACCCAGTACTTC
CDR3: CASSVSGGQGLETQYF

J: TRBJ2-2
V: TRBV6-5
D: NA
size: NA
DNA: TGTGCCAGCAGTGGCCAAGGGGGAGGGACCGGGGAGCTGTTTTTT
CDR3: CASSGQGGGTGELFF

J: TRBJ1-1
V: TRBV4-3
D: NA
size: NA
DNA: TGCGCCAGCAGCCAAGATCGAGCGAACACTGAAGCTTTCTTT
CDR3: CASSQDRANTEAFF

J: TRBJ2-5
V: TRBV5-1
D: NA
size: NA
DNA: TGCGCCAGCAGCTCCTCCGGACTGCAAGAGACCCAGTACTTC
CDR3: CASSSSGLQETQYF

J: TRBJ2-7
V: TRBV5-6
D: NA
size: NA
DNA: TGTGCCAGCAGCCGCGAATTTTCAGCGTCCTACGAGCAGTACTTC
CDR3: CASSREFSASYEQYF

J: TRBJ2-7
V: TRBV4-1
D: TRBD1
size: NA
DNA: TGCGCCAGCAGCCAAGCGCGCCTTGGGACAGGGAGTAACCCAGCTATAGACGAGCAGTACTTC
CDR3: CASSQARLGTGSNPAIDEQYF

J: TRBJ1-1
V: TRBV19
D: NA
size: NA
DNA: TGTGCCAGTAGTCTACACACGGGACAGAACACTGAAGCTTTCTTT
CDR3: CASSLHTGQNTEAFF

J: TRBJ2-2
V: TRBV2
D: NA
size: NA
DNA: TGTGCCAGCAGCTACAGGGTGCCGTCCACCGGGGAGCTGTTTTTT
CDR3: CASSYRVPSTGELFF

J: TRBJ1-1
V: TRBV30
D: TRBD1
size: NA
DNA: TGTGCCTGGAGTGATCCACAGGGGAGAAACACTGAAGCTTTCTTT
CDR3: CAWSDPQGRNTEAFF

J: TRBJ2-5
V: TRBV5-5
D: NA
size: NA
DNA: TGTGCCAGCAGCCGGGACATCCGTCAAGAGACCCAGTACTTC
CDR3: CASSRDIRQETQYF

J: TRBJ2-2
V: TRBV19
D: TRBD2
size: once
DNA: TGTGCCAGTAGCCGGACTAGCGGGAGGGTCGACGGGGAGCTGTTTTTT
CDR3: CASSRTSGRVDGELFF

J: TRBJ2-1
V: TRBV6-5
D: NA
size: NA
DNA: TGTGCCAGCAGTCGAGTAGCAGGGTTCGGAAATGAGCAGTTCTTC
CDR3: CASSRVAGFGNEQFF

J: TRBJ1-5
V: TRBV6-5
D: NA
size: few
DNA: TGTGCCAGCAGTTACCAGGGGTTGAGCAATCAGCCCCAGCATTTT
CDR3: CASSYQGLSNQPQHF

J: TRBJ1-5
V: TRBV30
D: NA
size: NA
DNA: TGTGCCTGGAGTGTACCTGTCCGAATGACGGGAATTAAGCAGCCCCAGCATTTT
CDR3: CAWSVPVRMTGIKQPQHF

J: TRBJ1-3
V: TRBV5-1
D: NA
size: NA
DNA: TGCGCCAGCAGCTTGAGCGGAACGGCCGGAAACACCATATATTTT
CDR3: CASSLSGTAGNTIYF

J: TRBJ1-1
V: TRBV5-1
D: NA
size: NA
DNA: TGCGCCAGCAGCTTGGGTTGGCCAGACACTGAAGCTTTCTTT
CDR3: CASSLGWPDTEAFF

J: TRBJ2-5
V: TRBV7-6
D: TRBD2
size: NA
DNA: TGTGCCAGCAGCCTCCACGGACTAGCGGGAAAAGAGACCCAGTACTTC
CDR3: CASSLHGLAGKETQYF

J: TRBJ2-3
V: TRBV7-9
D: TRBD2
size: NA
DNA: TGTGCCGGGGAGCGGGACACAGATACGCAGTATTTT
CDR3: CAGERDTDTQYF

J: TRBJ2-7
V: TRBV7-8
D: NA
size: NA
DNA: TGTGCCAGCAGCCCTCGGGTGCGGGTCTACGAGCAGTACTTC
CDR3: CASSPRVRVYEQYF

J: TRBJ2-1
V: TRBV6-5
D: TRBD2
size: few
DNA: TGTGCCAGCAGTTACTCCGGGACTAGCTACTACAATGAGCAGTTCTTC
CDR3: CASSYSGTSYYNEQFF

J: TRBJ2-7
V: TRBV6-5
D: NA
size: once
DNA: TGTGCCAGCAGTCACGGTTTAGAGCAGTACTTC
CDR3: CASSHGLEQYF

J: TRBJ2-7
V: TRBV27
D: TRBD1
size: NA
DNA: TGTGCCAGCAGAAATATCCAACAGGGGGCGGCAGGTTACGAGCAGTACTTC
CDR3: CASRNIQQGAAGYEQYF

J: TRBJ1-5
V: TRBV30
D: TRBD1
size: once
DNA: TGTGCCTGGACCACAGGGGGCGGGCAGCCCCAGCATTTT
CDR3: CAWTTGGGQPQHF

J: TRBJ2-3
V: TRBV7-9
D: NA
size: few
DNA: TGTGCCAGCAGGGCCGTCGGGGATACGCAGTATTTT
CDR3: CASRAVGDTQYF

J: TRBJ2-7
V: TRBV27
D: NA
size: NA
DNA: TGTGCCAGCAGTTCGTCAGGGCCCTACGAGCAGTACTTC
CDR3: CASSSSGPYEQYF

J: TRBJ2-1
V: TRBV9
D: TRBD2
size: NA
DNA: TGTGCCAGCAGCGTAGAAACTAGCGGCGGGGGTGGGCAGTTCTTC
CDR3: CASSVETSGGGGQFF

J: TRBJ2-7
V: TRBV25-1
D: TRBD2
size: NA
DNA: TGTGCCAGCAGTACTAGCGGAAGCTACGAGCAGTACTTC
CDR3: CASSTSGSYEQYF

J: TRBJ2-3
V: TRBV6-5
D: TRBD2
size: NA
DNA: TGTGCCAGCAGTTACGGAGCGGGAGGGCCCACAGATACGCAGTATTTT
CDR3: CASSYGAGGPTDTQYF

J: TRBJ2-7
V: TRBV15
D: NA
size: NA
DNA: TGTGCCACCAGCAGAGAGGGCACCTACGAGCAGTACTTC
CDR3: CATSREGTYEQYF

J: TRBJ2-2
V: TRBV29-1
D: NA
size: NA
DNA: TGCAGCGTTGATCGGGGAGGCACCGGGGAGCTGTTTTTT
CDR3: CSVDRGGTGELFF

J: TRBJ1-5
V: TRBV7-8
D: NA
size: few
DNA: TGTGCCAGCAGCCCACGATGGCGGGACAATCAGCCCCAGCATTTT
CDR3: CASSPRWRDNQPQHF

J: TRBJ2-3
V: TRBV7-9
D: TRBD2
size: NA
DNA: TGTGCCAGCAGCCCTCGTGGGGTAGCGGGGACAGATACGCAGTATTTT
CDR3: CASSPRGVAGTDTQYF

J: TRBJ2-7
V: TRBV28
D: NA
size: NA
DNA: TGTGCCAGCAGTTTGGGCAGCTCCTACGAGCAGTACTTC
CDR3: CASSLGSSYEQYF

J: TRBJ1-1
V: TRBV7-2
D: NA
size: NA
DNA: TGTGCCAGCAGTTTAGACAGCTACACTGAAGCTTTCTTT
CDR3: CASSLDSYTEAFF

J: TRBJ2-1
V: TRBV5-6
D: NA
size: NA
DNA: TGTGCCAGCAGCTTGGCCGGTGAGCAGTTCTTC
CDR3: CASSLAGEQFF

J: TRBJ1-1
V: TRBV2
D: NA
size: NA
DNA: TGTGCCAGCAGTGCTAGGATAACTAACACTGAAGCTTTCTTT
CDR3: CASSARITNTEAFF

J: TRBJ1-3
V: TRBV4-1
D: NA
size: NA
DNA: TGCGCCAGCAGCCAAGGACAGAGTGGACCTGGAAACACCATATATTTT
CDR3: CASSQGQSGPGNTIYF

J: TRBJ2-1
V: TRBV29-1
D: NA
size: NA
DNA: TGCAGCGCCACGACAATAGCGGACTCCTACAATGAGCAGTTCTTC
CDR3: CSATTIADSYNEQFF

J: TRBJ2-7
V: TRBV19
D: NA
size: once
DNA: TGTGCCAGTAGTGAACGGACTTTGCTCGAGCAGTACTTC
CDR3: CASSERTLLEQYF

J: TRBJ2-6
V: TRBV10-3
D: NA
size: NA
DNA: TGTGCCATCAGTGGACAGTCTGGGGCCAACGTCCTGACTTTC
CDR3: CAISGQSGANVLTF

J: TRBJ2-1
V: TRBV6-5
D: NA
size: NA
DNA: TGTGCCAGCAGTTACTCGCAAGCGGGTGAGCAGTTCTTC
CDR3: CASSYSQAGEQFF

J: TRBJ2-1
V: TRBV27
D: TRBD1
size: NA
DNA: TGTGCCAGCAGTTCGGGACAGGGGGACTCCTACAATGAGCAGTTCTTC
CDR3: CASSSGQGDSYNEQFF

J: TRBJ2-7
V: TRBV11-1
D: TRBD1
size: NA
DNA: TGTGCCAGCAGCTCTGGACAGGGCTACGAGCAGTACTTC
CDR3: CASSSGQGYEQYF

J: TRBJ2-7
V: TRBV9
D: TRBD2
size: few
DNA: TGTGCCAGCAGCGGACTAGCGGGAGGTTCGGTAGAGCAGTACTTC
CDR3: CASSGLAGGSVEQYF